This T cell receptor beta chain stems from a study of blood T cell repertoires in COVID-19. Study at large: Specimens from acute and convalescent COVID-19 originated in the United States, Italy and Spain. Nucleic acid was either cDNA or gDNA, and it came from T cells, B-cell-depleted T cells, or PBMCs.

Unmatched junction bases numbered 3, after V lost 4 bases and J lost 5 bases. The CDR3 is made up of 13 amino acids. Germline V CDR1 and CDR2: SQVTM, ANQGSEA. Original analysis: Amplified reference gene primers provided the basis for estimating nucleated cell counts. Here immunoSEQ multiplex PCR was the method, and the copy in TCRdb shows in-frame clones only, minus some. V, J and clone size were drawn from that table, and D and trimming were deduced from the DNA. The sample holds some 38,000 clones; roughly 75% are singletons and the top ten take over 15%. This clone was seen only once. The sequence derives from a man aged 70 or older with acute or convalescent COVID-19. The sample comprised peripheral blood. V is TRBV29-1 and J is TRBJ2-5, with TRBD1 matching 11 bases. The CDR3, as DNA: TGCAGCGTTGGGACAGGGGGCTGGGAGACCCAGTACTTC. This translates into CSVGTGGWETQYF.